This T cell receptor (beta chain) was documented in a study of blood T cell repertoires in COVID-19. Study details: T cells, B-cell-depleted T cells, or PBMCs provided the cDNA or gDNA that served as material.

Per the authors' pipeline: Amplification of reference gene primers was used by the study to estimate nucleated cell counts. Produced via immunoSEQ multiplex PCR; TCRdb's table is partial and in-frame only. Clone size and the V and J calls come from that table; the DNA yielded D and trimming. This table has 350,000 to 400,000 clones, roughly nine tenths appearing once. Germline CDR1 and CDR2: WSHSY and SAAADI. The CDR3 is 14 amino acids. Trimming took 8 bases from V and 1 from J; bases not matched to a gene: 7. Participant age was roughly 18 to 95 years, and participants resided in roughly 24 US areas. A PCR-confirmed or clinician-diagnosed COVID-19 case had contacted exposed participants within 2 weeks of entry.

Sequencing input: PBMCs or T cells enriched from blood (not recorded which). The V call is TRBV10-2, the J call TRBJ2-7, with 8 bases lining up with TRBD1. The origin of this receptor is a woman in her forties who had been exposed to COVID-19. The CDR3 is CASRGQGGSYEQYF. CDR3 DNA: TGCGCCAGCCGAGGACAGGGTGGGTCCTACGAGCAGTACTTC.